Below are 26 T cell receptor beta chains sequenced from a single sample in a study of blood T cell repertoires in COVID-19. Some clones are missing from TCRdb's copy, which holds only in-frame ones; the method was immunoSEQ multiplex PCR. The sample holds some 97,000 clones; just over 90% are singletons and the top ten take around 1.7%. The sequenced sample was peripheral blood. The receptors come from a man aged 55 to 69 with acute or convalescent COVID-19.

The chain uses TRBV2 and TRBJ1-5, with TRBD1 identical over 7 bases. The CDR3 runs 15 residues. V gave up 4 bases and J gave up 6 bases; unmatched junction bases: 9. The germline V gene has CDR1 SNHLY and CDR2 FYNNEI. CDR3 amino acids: CASSVTGAVIQPQHF. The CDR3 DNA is TGTGCCAGCAGTGTTACAGGGGCGGTGATTCAGCCCCAGCATTTT.

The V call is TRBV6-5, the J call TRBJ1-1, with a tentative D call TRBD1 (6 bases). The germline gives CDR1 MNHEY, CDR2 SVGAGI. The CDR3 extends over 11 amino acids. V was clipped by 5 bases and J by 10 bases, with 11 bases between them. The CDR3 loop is CASSPQGRAFF. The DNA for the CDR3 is TGTGCCAGCAGTCCACAGGGACGAGCTTTCTTT.

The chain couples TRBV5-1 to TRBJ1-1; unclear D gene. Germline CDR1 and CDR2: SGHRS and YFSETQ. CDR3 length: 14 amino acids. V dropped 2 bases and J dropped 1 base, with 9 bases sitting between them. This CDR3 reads CASSFVAGNTEAFF. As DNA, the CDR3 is TGCGCCAGCAGCTTTGTGGCAGGGAACACTGAAGCTTTCTTT. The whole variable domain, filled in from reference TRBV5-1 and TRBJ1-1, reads KAGVTQTPRYLIKTRGQQVTLSCSPISGHRSVSWYQQTPGQGLQFLFEYFSETQRNKGNFPGRFSGRQFSNSRSEMNVSTLELGDSALYLCASSFVAGNTEAFFGQGTRLTVV.

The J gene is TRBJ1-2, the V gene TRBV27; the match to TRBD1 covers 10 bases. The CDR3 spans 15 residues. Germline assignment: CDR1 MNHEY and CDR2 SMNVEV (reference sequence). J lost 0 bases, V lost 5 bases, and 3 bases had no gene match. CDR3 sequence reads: CASSRGQGPNYGYTF. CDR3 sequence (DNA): TGTGCCAGCAGTCGGGGACAGGGGCCTAACTATGGCTACACCTTC.

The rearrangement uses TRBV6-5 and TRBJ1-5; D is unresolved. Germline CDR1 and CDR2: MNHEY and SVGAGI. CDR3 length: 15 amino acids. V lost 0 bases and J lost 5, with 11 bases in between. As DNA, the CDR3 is TGTGCCAGCAGTTACTCGATGAGGGTTCATCAGCCCCAGCATTTT. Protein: CASSYSMRVHQPQHF.

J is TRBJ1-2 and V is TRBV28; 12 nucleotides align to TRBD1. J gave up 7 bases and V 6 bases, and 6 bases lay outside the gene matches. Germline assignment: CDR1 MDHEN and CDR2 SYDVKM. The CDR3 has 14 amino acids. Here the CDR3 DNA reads TGTGCCAGCAGGGGACAGGGGGCAAGCGGTGGCTACACCTTC. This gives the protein CASRGQGASGGYTF.

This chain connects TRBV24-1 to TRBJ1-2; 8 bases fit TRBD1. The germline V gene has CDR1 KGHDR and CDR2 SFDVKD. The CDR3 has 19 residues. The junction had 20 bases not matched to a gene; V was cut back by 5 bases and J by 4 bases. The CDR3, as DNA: TGTGCCACCAGTGGGTCACTTGGCCTCAGGGGGCAGTCGGGCTATGGCTACACCTTC. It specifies CATSGSLGLRGQSGYGYTF.

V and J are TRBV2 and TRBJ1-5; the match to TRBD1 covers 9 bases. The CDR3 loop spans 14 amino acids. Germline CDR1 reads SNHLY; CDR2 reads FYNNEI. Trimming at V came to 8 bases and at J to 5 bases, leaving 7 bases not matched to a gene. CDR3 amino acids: CASSRDRVDQPQHF. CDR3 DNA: TGTGCCAGCTCTCGGGACAGGGTGGATCAGCCCCAGCATTTT.

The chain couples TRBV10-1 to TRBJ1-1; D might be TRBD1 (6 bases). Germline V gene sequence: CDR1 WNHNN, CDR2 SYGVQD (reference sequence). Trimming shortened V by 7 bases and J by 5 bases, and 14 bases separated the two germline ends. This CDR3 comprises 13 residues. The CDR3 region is CASKGGGRTEAFF. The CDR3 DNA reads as TGCGCCAGCAAGGGAGGGGGAAGGACTGAAGCTTTCTTT.

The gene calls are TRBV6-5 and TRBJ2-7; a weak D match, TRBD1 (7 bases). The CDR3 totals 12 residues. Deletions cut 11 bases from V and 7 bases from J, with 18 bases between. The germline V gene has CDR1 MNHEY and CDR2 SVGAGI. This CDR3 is CAAFGGGWEQYF. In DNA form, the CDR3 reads TGTGCCGCCTTCGGAGGGGGCTGGGAGCAGTACTTC.

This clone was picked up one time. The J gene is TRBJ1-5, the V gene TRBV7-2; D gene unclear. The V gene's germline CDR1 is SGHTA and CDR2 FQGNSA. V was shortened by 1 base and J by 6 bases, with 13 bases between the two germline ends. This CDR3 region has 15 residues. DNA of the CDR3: TGTGCCAGCAGCTTAGAGTCCGGTTCAGGTCAGCCCCAGCATTTT. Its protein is CASSLESGSGQPQHF.

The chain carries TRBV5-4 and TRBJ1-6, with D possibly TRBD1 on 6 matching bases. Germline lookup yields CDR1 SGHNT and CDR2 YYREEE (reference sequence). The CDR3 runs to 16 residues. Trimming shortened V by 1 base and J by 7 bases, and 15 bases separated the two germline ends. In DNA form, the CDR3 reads TGTGCCAGCAGCTTGTGGGACCAGGGGAAAAATTCACCCCTCCACTTT. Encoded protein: CASSLWDQGKNSPLHF.

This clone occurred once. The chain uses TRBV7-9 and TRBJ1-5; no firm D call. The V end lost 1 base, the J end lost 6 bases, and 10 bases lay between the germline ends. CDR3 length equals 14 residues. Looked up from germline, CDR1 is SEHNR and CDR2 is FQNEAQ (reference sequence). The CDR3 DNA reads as TGTGCCAGCAGCTTAGGGTCCCCCGGTCAGCCCCAGCATTTT. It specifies CASSLGSPGQPQHF.

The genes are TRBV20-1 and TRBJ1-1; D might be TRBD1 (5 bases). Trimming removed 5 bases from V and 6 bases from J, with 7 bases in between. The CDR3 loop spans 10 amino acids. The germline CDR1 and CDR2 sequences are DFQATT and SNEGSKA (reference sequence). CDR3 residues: CSAETAEAFF. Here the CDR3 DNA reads TGCAGTGCTGAGACAGCTGAAGCTTTCTTT.

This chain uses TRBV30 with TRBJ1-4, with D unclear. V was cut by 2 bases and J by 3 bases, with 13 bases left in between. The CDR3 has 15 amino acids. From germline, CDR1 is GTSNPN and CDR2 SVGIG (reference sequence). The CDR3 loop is CAWSRAERANEKLFF. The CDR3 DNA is TGTGCCTGGAGTCGGGCCGAGCGGGCTAATGAAAAACTGTTTTTT.

The CDR3 reads CASSAGTDTQYF. CDR3 sequence (DNA): TGCGCCAGCAGTGCAGGCACAGATACGCAGTATTTT. The V gene is TRBV5-1, the J gene TRBJ2-3, with D uncertain. Trimming left V 5 bases short and J 1 base short, with 5 bases between. Germline CDR1 reads SGHRS; CDR2 reads YFSETQ. This CDR3 is built from 12 residues.

This chain's CDR3 is CASSLMSTGEEKLFF. The CDR3, as DNA: TGTGCCAGCAGCTTAATGTCTACAGGGGAAGAAAAACTGTTTTTT. The genes are TRBV7-8 and TRBJ1-4; 7 positions match TRBD1. Germline V CDR1 and CDR2: SGHVS, FQNEAQ. V lost 2 bases to trimming and J lost 8 bases; unmatched junction nucleotides: 8. The CDR3 is 15 residues long.

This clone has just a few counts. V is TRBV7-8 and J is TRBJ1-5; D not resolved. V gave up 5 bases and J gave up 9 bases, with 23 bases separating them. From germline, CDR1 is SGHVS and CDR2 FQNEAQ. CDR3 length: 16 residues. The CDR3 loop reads CASSPEDRSGMRPQHF. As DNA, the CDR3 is TGTGCCAGCAGCCCGGAGGACCGATCCGGTATGAGGCCCCAGCATTTT.

CDR3 DNA sequence: TGTGCCAGTAGAAGCGGGGGCGCAGATACGCAGTATTTT. Translation: CASRSGGADTQYF. The chain recombines TRBV19 with TRBJ2-3; 8 nucleotides align to TRBD2. V lost 6 bases to trimming and J lost 4 bases; unmatched junction nucleotides: 3. CDR3 size: 13 residues. Per the germline V gene, CDR1 is LNHDA and CDR2 is SQIVND (reference sequence).

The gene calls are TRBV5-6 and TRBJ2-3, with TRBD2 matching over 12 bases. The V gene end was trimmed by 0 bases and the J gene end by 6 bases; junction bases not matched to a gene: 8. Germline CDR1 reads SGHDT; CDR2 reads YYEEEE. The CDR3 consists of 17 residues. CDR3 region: CASSLAASGGAYDTQYF. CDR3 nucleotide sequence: TGTGCCAGCAGCTTGGCCGCTAGCGGGGGGGCATACGATACGCAGTATTTT.

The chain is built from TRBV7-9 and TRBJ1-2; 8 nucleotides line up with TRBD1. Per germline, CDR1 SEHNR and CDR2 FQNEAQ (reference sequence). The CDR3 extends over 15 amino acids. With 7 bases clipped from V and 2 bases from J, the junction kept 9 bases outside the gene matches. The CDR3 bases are TGTGCCAGCACAACGTGGGACAGGCAGAACTATGGCTACACCTTC. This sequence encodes CASTTWDRQNYGYTF.

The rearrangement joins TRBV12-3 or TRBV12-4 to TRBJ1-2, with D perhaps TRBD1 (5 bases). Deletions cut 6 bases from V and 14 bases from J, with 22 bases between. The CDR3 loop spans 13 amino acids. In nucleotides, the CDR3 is TGTGCCAGCAGCCCCCTCGGGGGAATCGTGAGGACCTTC. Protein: CASSPLGGIVRTF.

Written as DNA, the CDR3 is TGTGCCAGCAGTCCACTAGAAAACCGGTACAATGAGCAGTTCTTC. This codes for CASSPLENRYNEQFF. The chain is built from TRBV6-5 and TRBJ2-1; possible D gene TRBD2, 5 bases. V was shortened by 5 bases and J by 4 bases, with 15 bases between the two germline ends. Germline assignment: CDR1 MNHEY and CDR2 SVGAGI. The length of the CDR3 is 15 residues.

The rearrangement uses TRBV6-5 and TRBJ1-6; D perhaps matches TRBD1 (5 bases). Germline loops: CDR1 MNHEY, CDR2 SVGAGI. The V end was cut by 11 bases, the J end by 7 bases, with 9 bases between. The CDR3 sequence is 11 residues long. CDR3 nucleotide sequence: TGTGCCTCCCGGGGGAATTCACCCCTCCACTTT. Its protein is CASRGNSPLHF.

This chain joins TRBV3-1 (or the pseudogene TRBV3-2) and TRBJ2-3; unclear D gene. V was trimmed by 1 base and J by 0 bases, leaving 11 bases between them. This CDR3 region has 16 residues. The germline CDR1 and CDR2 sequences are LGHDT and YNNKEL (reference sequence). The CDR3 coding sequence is TGTGCCAGCAGCCAAGGGCTAGGCCGAAGCACAGATACGCAGTATTTT. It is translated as CASSQGLGRSTDTQYF.

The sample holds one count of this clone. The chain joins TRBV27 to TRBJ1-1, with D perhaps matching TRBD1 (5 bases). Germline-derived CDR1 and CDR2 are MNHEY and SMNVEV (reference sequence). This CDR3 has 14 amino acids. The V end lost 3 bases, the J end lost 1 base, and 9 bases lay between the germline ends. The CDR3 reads CASSLLQGNTEAFF. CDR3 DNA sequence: TGTGCCAGCAGTTTGCTCCAGGGGAACACTGAAGCTTTCTTT.